Sequencing of this T cell receptor beta chain was carried out in a study of T cells after yellow fever vaccination. Study-level results: One caveat is that FACS-sorted repertoires could contain abundant clonotypes contaminating from the bulk population. Few clonotypes appeared in both CD4 and CD8 compartments. Most clones from primary vaccination were detected again post-booster (about 96% CD4, 88% CD8).

This CDR3 spans 14 amino acids. Trimming took 4 bases from V and 0 from J, leaving 10 bases between them. Looked up from germline, CDR1 is SGHRS and CDR2 is YFSETQ. This clonotype has ten or more counts. Its antigen remains unidentified. The TCR cDNA carried a universal primer site and UMIs from 5'RACE template switching. TCRdb re-called the 5' RACE reads with MiXCR, one entry per CDR3 protein. This sample has 150,000 or so distinct CDR3 sequences, with approximately 6.7% found just once. The chain combines TRBV5-1 with TRBJ2-5; no clear D gene. The sample in question was CD4+ T cells sorted from PBMCs, obtained about 5 days after the first yellow fever vaccination. This clonotype originated in a man younger than 35 who received the YFV17D yellow fever vaccine. The CDR3 sequence is CASSVDLNQETQYF. For the CDR3, the DNA is TGCGCCAGCAGCGTCGACCTAAACCAAGAGACCCAGTACTTC.